Shown below are 21 T cell receptor beta chains from a single sample sequenced in a study of shared clonotypes between healthy human individuals. TCRdb's table, derived via immunoSEQ multiplex PCR, lists solely in-frame clones and lacks some. The top ten hold approximately 24% of the sample, which has approximately 720,000 clones, roughly nine tenths seen once. Only CD45RO-negative cells positively selected for CCR7 counted as naive CD8 cells, so terminally differentiated effector memory CD45RA+ cells were excluded. The specimen sequenced was naive CD8+ T cells sorted from blood. These receptor sequences come from a young man in good health.

The rearrangement links TRBV7-6 to TRBJ1-5; TRBD1 might be the D (6 bases). The CDR3 has 16 residues. Trimming removed 3 bases at V and 2 bases at J, with 14 bases between. The germline CDR1 and CDR2 sequences are SGHVS and FNYEAQ. CDR3 amino acids: CASSLTAGAGNQPQHF. CDR3 sequence (DNA): TGTGCCAGCAGCTTGACCGCGGGGGCGGGCAATCAGCCCCAGCATTTT.

This chain links TRBV28 with TRBJ1-2; D is perhaps TRBD1 (6 bases). This CDR3 has 11 amino acids. Germline-derived CDR1 and CDR2 are MDHEN and SYDVKM. Trimming shortened V by 10 bases and J by 3 bases, and 9 bases separated the two germline ends. The CDR3 sequence: CATGVDYGYTF. The CDR3, as DNA: TGTGCCACAGGGGTGGACTATGGCTACACCTTC.

The chain recombines TRBV27 with TRBJ2-7, with D tentatively TRBD1 (5 bases). Germline lookup yields CDR1 MNHEY and CDR2 SMNVEV (reference sequence). The CDR3 loop spans 14 amino acids. Trimming removed 3 bases at V and 0 bases at J, with 9 bases between. CDR3 coding DNA: TGTGCCAGCAGTTTTTACAGGAGCTCCTACGAGCAGTACTTC. Its translation: CASSFYRSSYEQYF.

The J gene is TRBJ2-5, the V gene TRBV12-5; 11 nucleotides match TRBD2. Germline assignment: CDR1 LGHNT and CDR2 FRNRAP. Losses at the gene ends were 7 bases for V and 4 bases for J; bases not matched to a gene: 8. The CDR3 spans 15 residues. The CDR3 coding sequence is TGTGCTAGTGCCGAACTAGCGGGAGCGGGAGAGACCCAGTACTTC. This sequence encodes CASAELAGAGETQYF.

The rearrangement joins TRBV11-2 to TRBJ2-7; D is possibly TRBD1 (5 bases). There are 12 residues in the CDR3. Between the trimmed V and J ends, which lost 3 bases and 7 bases, there was a span of 10 bases. Germline-derived CDR1 and CDR2 are SGHAT and FQNNGV. The DNA for the CDR3 is TGTGCCAGCAGCTTCATAGGGGATGAGCAGTACTTC. This sequence encodes CASSFIGDEQYF.

V usage is TRBV11-3 and J usage is TRBJ1-3; TRBD1 might be the D (6 bases). The CDR3 is 15 residues long. V was shortened by 3 bases and J by 2 bases, with 11 bases between the two germline ends. The V gene's germline CDR1 is SGHNT and CDR2 YENEEA. CDR3 sequence reads: CASSLGRGAGNTIYF. The CDR3, as DNA: TGTGCCAGCAGCTTGGGCAGGGGTGCTGGAAACACCATATATTTT.

Note on this clone: Other DNA sequences in the sample encode the same CDR3. The CDR3 DNA reads TGCGCCAGCAGCCAAGCTGGGGTACAGCCCCAGCATTTT. Encoded protein: CASSQAGVQPQHF. This chain links TRBV4-1 with TRBJ1-5, with D unclear. The CDR3 loop spans 13 amino acids. V was cut by 1 base and J by 7 bases, with 8 bases left in between. CDR1 is MGHRA, CDR2 YSYEKL, per germline.

V and J are TRBV5-1 and TRBJ2-7; D remains ambiguous. Between the trimmed V and J ends, which lost 1 base and 5 bases, there was a span of 19 bases. There are 16 residues in the CDR3. CDR1 is SGHRS, CDR2 YFSETQ, per germline. The CDR3 DNA is TGCGCCAGCAGCTTGAGAGCAACCAAAGGATTTGACGAGCAGTACTTC. Translated, it gives CASSLRATKGFDEQYF.

The CDR3: CASSHPGLAGGRSSYNEQFF. For the CDR3, the DNA is TGTGCCAGCAGCCATCCGGGACTAGCGGGAGGAAGGAGCTCCTACAATGAGCAGTTCTTC. V is TRBV14 and J is TRBJ2-1; 15 nucleotides line up with TRBD2. Germline assignment: CDR1 SGHDN and CDR2 FVKESK. This CDR3 is 20 amino acids long. The V and J ends lost 3 bases and 0 bases, in that order; junction bases with no gene match: 9.

The chain joins TRBV28 to TRBJ1-1; TRBD1 might be the D (5 bases). The CDR3 contains 15 residues. Germline loops: CDR1 MDHEN, CDR2 SYDVKM. V lost 2 bases, J lost 1 base, and 11 bases lay in between. The CDR3 DNA is TGTGCCAGCAGTTTAAATGTTGGGGGGAACACTGAAGCTTTCTTT. It encodes CASSLNVGGNTEAFF.

The chain has TRBV10-1 and TRBJ2-1; 7 nucleotides line up with TRBD2. The germline V gene encodes CDR1 WNHNN and CDR2 SYGVQD (reference sequence). The trim removed 4 bases at V and 7 bases at J, leaving 10 bases unmatched. The length of the CDR3 is 15 residues. CDR3 region: CASSGGNSGPNEQFF. DNA of the CDR3: TGCGCCAGCAGTGGGGGAAATAGCGGGCCTAATGAGCAGTTCTTC.

The table lists this clone with a count of one. The J gene is TRBJ2-5, the V gene TRBV16; unclear D gene. Germline loops: CDR1 KGHSY, CDR2 FQNENV. Trimming took off 1 base at V and 5 bases at J, with 11 bases between the two ends. The CDR3 runs 14 residues. This CDR3 is CASSQFGVAETQYF. CDR3 in DNA: TGTGCCAGCAGCCAATTCGGAGTGGCGGAGACCCAGTACTTC. The full variable domain, with the rest looked up from reference TRBV16 and TRBJ2-5, is GEEVAQTPKHLVRGEGQKAKLYCAPIKGHSYVFWYQQVLKNEFKFLISFQNENVFDETGMPKERFSAKCLPNSPCSLEIQATKLEDSAVYFCASSQFGVAETQYFGPGTRLLVL.

The chain recombines TRBV18 with TRBJ2-3; D remains unclear. Trimming took off 8 bases at V and 3 bases at J, with 15 bases between the two ends. Germline CDR1 reads KGHSH; CDR2 reads LQKENI. The CDR3 spans 14 residues. CDR3 sequence: CASPLPWQTDTQYF. The CDR3 DNA sequence: TGTGCCAGCCCACTCCCCTGGCAAACAGATACGCAGTATTTT.

The CDR3 region is CASSSGLKSYEQYF. CDR3 sequence (DNA): TGTGCCAGCAGTTCGGGACTAAAATCCTACGAGCAGTACTTC. This chain connects TRBV27 to TRBJ2-7; 7 positions match TRBD2. Trimming removed 4 bases from V and 1 base from J; junction bases left unmatched: 4. The germline V gene encodes CDR1 MNHEY and CDR2 SMNVEV (reference sequence). This CDR3 is built from 14 residues.

As for this clone: Its ends do not fully match the called genes, so a read error is possible. The chain carries TRBV27 and TRBJ2-1; unclear D gene. The germline V gene has CDR1 MNHEY and CDR2 SMNVEV (reference sequence). This CDR3 has 16 residues. The CDR3 here is CASTLGPDPTYNEQFF. Written as DNA, the CDR3 is TGTGCCAGCACTTTAGGTCCCGATCCTACCTACAATGAGCAGTTCTTC.

This clone was observed at least ten times. The chain joins TRBV7-9 to TRBJ2-3; TRBD2 might be the D (6 bases). CDR1 and CDR2 from the germline V gene are SEHNR and FQNEAQ (reference sequence). The CDR3 is 15 residues long. Deletions cut 1 base from V and 1 base from J, with 9 bases between. The chain's CDR3 is CASSLVVAGTDTQYF. The CDR3 bases are TGTGCCAGCAGCTTAGTGGTAGCGGGCACAGATACGCAGTATTTT.

The chain is built from TRBV27 and TRBJ2-6; 7 bases agree with TRBD1. The CDR3 extends over 16 amino acids. The ends lost 2 bases at V and 3 bases at J; junction bases unmatched: 4. Germline CDR1 is MNHEY and CDR2 is SMNVEV (reference sequence). This CDR3 reads CASSLEGASGANVLTF. DNA for the CDR3: TGTGCCAGCAGTTTAGAGGGGGCGAGTGGGGCCAACGTCCTGACTTTC.

V and J are TRBV11-2 and TRBJ2-7, with a tentative D call TRBD2 (6 bases). Germline V gene sequence: CDR1 SGHAT, CDR2 FQNNGV. The CDR3 loop spans 15 amino acids. V was pared by 1 base and J by 4 bases, with 14 bases between. CDR3: CASSLGPGTYYEQYF. CDR3 coding DNA: TGTGCCAGCAGCTTAGGTCCTGGGACTTATTACGAGCAGTACTTC. The variable domain in full, completed from reference TRBV11-2 and TRBJ2-7, reads EAGVAQSPRYKIIEKRQSVAFWCNPISGHATLYWYQQILGQGPKLLIQFQNNGVVDDSQLPKDRFSAERLKGVDSTLKIQPAKLEDSAVYLCASSLGPGTYYEQYFGPGTRLTVT.

The chain combines TRBV6-5 with TRBJ2-1; D remains unclear. Trimming removed 6 bases from V and 9 bases from J, with 12 bases in between. Looked up from germline, CDR1 is MNHEY and CDR2 is SVGAGI. The CDR3 has 12 residues. The DNA for the CDR3 is TGTGCCAGCAGCCCTGTGTCGGGTGAGCAGTTCTTC. Amino acids: CASSPVSGEQFF.

The rearrangement uses TRBV7-9 and TRBJ2-3; unclear D gene. Per germline, CDR1 SEHNR and CDR2 FQNEAQ (reference sequence). The ends were cut back, 7 bases at V and 0 bases at J, with 17 bases in the middle. CDR3 length: 16 residues. The CDR3 DNA reads as TGTGCCAGCACCCCAACCAAGGGCGGTAGCACAGATACGCAGTATTTT. This sequence encodes CASTPTKGGSTDTQYF.

The V gene is TRBV20-1, the J gene TRBJ2-5; D remains unclear. Germline-derived CDR1 and CDR2 are DFQATT and SNEGSKA (reference sequence). The CDR3 is made up of 11 amino acids. V was trimmed by 2 bases and J by 5 bases, leaving 6 bases between them. CDR3 loop: CSARRAETQYF. The CDR3 coding sequence is TGCAGTGCTAGACGGGCGGAGACCCAGTACTTC.